The 28 T cell receptor beta chains below all came from one sample that was sequenced in a study of T cells in tumors after PD-1 blockade. The method was immunoSEQ multiplex PCR; TCRdb's version includes in-frame clones alone and lacks a portion of them. The sample lists 11,000 to 15,000 clones; around two thirds were seen once. This material consisted of tumor tissue, taken after anti-PD-1 treatment. The receptor source for this set is a human donor with cutaneous squamous cell carcinoma.

This clone was seen a few times. The CDR3 sequence is CAISRTGGPSSYEQYF. In DNA form, the CDR3 reads TGTGCCATCAGTCGGACAGGGGGCCCTAGCTCCTACGAGCAGTACTTC. V gene TRBV10-3 combines with J gene TRBJ2-7, with TRBD1 identical over 11 bases. This CDR3 has 16 amino acids. Germline V CDR1 and CDR2: ENHRY, SYGVKD. Trimming took 5 bases from V and 0 from J; bases not matched to a gene: 6.

The DNA of the CDR3 is TGCGCCAGCAGCTTGACAGGGTCAGGGAACACTGAAGCTTTCTTT. Protein product: CASSLTGSGNTEAFF. The V call is TRBV5-1, the J call TRBJ1-1; D may be TRBD1 (6 bases). CDR3 length: 15 amino acids. The V end was cut by 1 base, the J end by 1 base, with 11 bases between. CDR1 is SGHRS and CDR2 is YFSETQ in the germline V gene.

The gene calls are TRBV14 and TRBJ2-7, with a possible D match to TRBD1 (6 bases). Per the germline V gene, CDR1 is SGHDN and CDR2 is FVKESK. The CDR3 spans 13 residues. V shed 5 bases and J shed 3 bases, with 11 bases lying between them. The CDR3 loop reads CASSFRGLYEQYF. In DNA, the CDR3 is TGTGCCAGCAGCTTCAGGGGCCTCTACGAGCAGTACTTC.

The chain carries TRBV7-2 and TRBJ1-1, with a tentative D call TRBD1 (5 bases). The germline gives CDR1 SGHTA, CDR2 FQGNSA. The CDR3 is 13 amino acids. Trimming removed 2 bases at V and 7 bases at J, with 11 bases between. The CDR3 here is CASSLYGGGEAFF. In nucleotides, the CDR3 is TGTGCCAGCAGCTTATACGGGGGGGGTGAAGCTTTCTTT. The entire variable domain, with the rest obtained from reference TRBV7-2 and TRBJ1-1, is as follows: GAGVSQSPSNKVTEKGKDVELRCDPISGHTALYWYRQSLGQGLEFLIYFQGNSAPDKSGLPSDRFSAERTGGSVSTLTIQRTQQEDSAVYLCASSLYGGGEAFFGQGTRLTVV.

The chain has TRBV6-5 and TRBJ1-6; tentative D call: TRBD1 (5 bases). Germline-derived CDR1 and CDR2 are MNHEY and SVGAGI. V was cut by 2 bases and J by 4 bases, with 9 bases left in between. The CDR3 sequence is 15 residues long. DNA for the CDR3: TGTGCCAGCAGTTACAGGGGAGGATATAATTCACCCCTCCACTTT. As protein: CASSYRGGYNSPLHF.

The chain uses TRBV10-3 and TRBJ1-1; tentatively, D is TRBD1 (6 bases). Germline V CDR1 and CDR2: ENHRY, SYGVKD. V was cut by 2 bases and J by 7 bases, with 11 bases left in between. The CDR3 loop spans 13 amino acids. The CDR3 spells CAISERGGDEAFF. The CDR3 coding sequence is TGTGCCATCAGTGAGAGAGGGGGAGATGAAGCTTTCTTT.

This sequence joins TRBV6-2 or TRBV6-3 and TRBJ2-7; 9 bases are a match to TRBD1. The germline V gene encodes CDR1 MNHEY and CDR2 SVGEGT. V gave up 0 bases and J gave up 6 bases; unmatched junction bases: 6. This CDR3 spans 15 amino acids. The CDR3 DNA follows: TGTGCCAGCAGTTACTCATCCGGGACAGGGTTCGAGCAGTACTTC. Protein: CASSYSSGTGFEQYF.

This chain connects TRBV30 to TRBJ2-7; possible D gene TRBD1, 6 bases. The CDR3 length is 13 residues. CDR1 and CDR2 from the germline V gene are GTSNPN and SVGIG (reference sequence). Trimming took 8 bases from V and 0 from J, leaving 14 bases between them. DNA for the CDR3: TGTGCCGGGCGGCAGGGGTTCTCCTACGAGCAGTACTTC. Protein product: CAGRQGFSYEQYF.

The chain recombines TRBV6-1 with TRBJ1-2; 8 nucleotides align to TRBD1. CDR1 is MNHNS, CDR2 SASEGT, per germline. This CDR3 has 15 amino acids. The J segment lost 2 bases and the V segment lost 0 bases, leaving 2 bases of the junction unmatched. The CDR3 reads CASSEAAGGNYGYTF. In DNA, the CDR3 is TGTGCCAGCAGTGAAGCGGCAGGGGGCAACTATGGCTACACCTTC.

This clone was detected only once. This sequence joins TRBV28 and TRBJ2-3; D is uncertain. Germline V gives CDR1 MDHEN, CDR2 SYDVKM. This CDR3 contains 14 residues. V was pared by 1 base and J by 4 bases, with 9 bases between. The CDR3 nucleotides are TGTGCCAGCAGTTTATTCACTGGGGCAGATACGCAGTATTTT. Amino acids: CASSLFTGADTQYF.

This chain connects TRBV27 to TRBJ1-2, with D possibly TRBD1 on 5 matching bases. Per germline, CDR1 MNHEY and CDR2 SMNVEV (reference sequence). The CDR3 has 13 amino acids. Trimming took off 4 bases at V and 4 bases at J, with 10 bases between the two ends. The CDR3 region is CASSSWDAYGYTF. CDR3 coding DNA: TGTGCCAGCAGTTCGTGGGACGCCTATGGCTACACCTTC.

The J gene is TRBJ2-5, the V gene TRBV29-1, with unresolved D. The ends were cut back, 4 bases at V and 1 base at J, with 7 bases in the middle. CDR1 is SQVTM, CDR2 ANQGSEA, per germline. The CDR3 contains 12 residues. The CDR3 is CSVVATQETQYF. The CDR3 nucleotides are TGCAGCGTTGTCGCTACCCAAGAGACCCAGTACTTC.

V usage is TRBV12-5 and J usage is TRBJ1-1, with D hard to call. This CDR3 is 14 amino acids long. Trimming removed 1 base from V and 1 base from J, with 7 bases in between. Germline CDR1 reads LGHNT; CDR2 reads FRNRAP. CDR3 amino acids: CASGLGQENTEAFF. CDR3 DNA sequence: TGTGCTAGTGGTTTGGGACAAGAGAACACTGAAGCTTTCTTT.

The chain has TRBV6-6 and TRBJ2-5; TRBD1 aligns across 12 bases. Germline-derived CDR1 and CDR2 are MNHNY and SVGAGI (reference sequence). The junction had 10 bases not matched to a gene; V was cut back by 6 bases and J by 5 bases. The CDR3 is 16 residues long. The CDR3 reads CASSTSGTGGGETQYF. In DNA, the CDR3 is TGTGCCAGCAGCACCTCCGGGACAGGGGGCGGGGAGACCCAGTACTTC.

Concerning this clone itself: At one boundary the junction diverges from the germline segment, which might be a read error. The V call is TRBV7-6, the J call TRBJ2-5; 10 nucleotides align to TRBD2. CDR1 is SGHVS, CDR2 FNYEAQ, per germline. CDR3 length: 16 residues. The CDR3 region is CASSVAISGRPVTQYF. In DNA, the CDR3 is TGTGCCAGCAGCGTAGCGATTAGCGGGAGGCCGGTGACCCAGTACTTC. The variable domain in full, completed from reference TRBV7-6 and TRBJ2-5, reads GAGVSQSPRYKVTKRGQDVALRCDPISGHVSLYWYRQALGQGPEFLTYFNYEAQQDKSGLPNDRFSAERPEGSISTLTIQRTEQRDSAMYRCASSVAISGRPVTQYFGPGTRLLVL.

The J gene is TRBJ1-1, the V gene TRBV7-6; possibly TRBD1 for D (6 bases). CDR1 is SGHVS and CDR2 is FNYEAQ in the germline V gene. V lost 3 bases to trimming and J lost 1 base, with 18 bases between them. The CDR3 sequence is 17 residues long. The CDR3 spells CASSFDQGPGPNTEAFF. The DNA for the CDR3 is TGTGCCAGCAGCTTCGATCAGGGGCCCGGACCGAACACTGAAGCTTTCTTT.

The table lists this clone with a few counts. The gene calls are TRBV5-6 and TRBJ2-1; D possibly corresponds to TRBD2 (6 bases). The CDR3 loop spans 17 amino acids. The germline gives CDR1 SGHDT, CDR2 YYEEEE. Deletions cut 2 bases from V and 0 bases from J, with 15 bases between. The CDR3 protein is CASSLDGAGSSYNEQFF. In DNA, the CDR3 is TGTGCCAGCAGCTTAGATGGGGCGGGAAGCTCCTACAATGAGCAGTTCTTC.

The chain is built from TRBV10-1 and TRBJ2-5, with TRBD1 matching 8 bases. V lost 3 bases, J lost 4 bases, and 7 bases stayed unmatched. The CDR3 runs to 15 residues. CDR1 WNHNN and CDR2 SYGVQD come from the germline V gene (reference sequence). The CDR3 loop is CASSEGQGARETQYF. DNA for the CDR3: TGCGCCAGCAGTGAAGGGCAGGGGGCCCGAGAGACCCAGTACTTC.

This clone was recorded only once. J is TRBJ2-1 and V is TRBV3-1 (or the pseudogene TRBV3-2); 8 bases align to TRBD2. This CDR3 has 17 amino acids. V shed 0 bases and J 5 bases; nucleotides not matched to a gene: 9. CDR1 and CDR2 (germline): LGHDT, YNNKEL (reference sequence). The CDR3 nucleotides are TGTGCCAGCAGCCAAGATCGGCTAGCGGGCGATCACAATGAGCAGTTCTTC. It specifies CASSQDRLAGDHNEQFF.

The chain is built from TRBV3-1 (or the pseudogene TRBV3-2) and TRBJ2-7; perhaps D is TRBD1 or TRBD2 (7 bases each). This CDR3 comprises 17 residues. CDR1 is LGHDT and CDR2 is YNNKEL in the germline V gene (reference sequence). V was trimmed by 4 bases and J by 1 base, leaving 20 bases between them. CDR3 nucleotide sequence: TGTGCCAGCAGCCTCAAAGGGGGCGGGAGAATATCCTACGAGCAGTACTTC. This gives the protein CASSLKGGGRISYEQYF.

V is TRBV24-1 and J is TRBJ2-5; TRBD1 might be the D (5 bases). V was pared by 12 bases and J by 0 bases, with 13 bases between. The CDR3 length is 13 residues. Germline assignment: CDR1 KGHDR and CDR2 SFDVKD. CDR3 sequence (DNA): TGTGCCGGCAGGGTCCCCTACCAAGAGACCCAGTACTTC. As protein: CAGRVPYQETQYF.

The chain carries TRBV2 and TRBJ1-5; 7 bases align to TRBD1. The V segment lost 8 bases and the J segment 2 bases; nucleotides outside the gene matches: 15. CDR1 is SNHLY and CDR2 is FYNNEI in the germline V gene. This CDR3 has 17 amino acids. CDR3 residues: CASQSAGGVPGNQPQHF. The CDR3 DNA reads TGTGCCAGCCAATCGGCAGGGGGTGTCCCAGGCAATCAGCCCCAGCATTTT.

The chain joins TRBV29-1 to TRBJ1-2; D perhaps matches TRBD1 (5 bases). Germline assignment: CDR1 SQVTM and CDR2 ANQGSEA. V was shortened by 6 bases and J by 4 bases, with 12 bases between the two germline ends. This CDR3 spans 12 amino acids. CDR3: CSVDSGGYGYTF. CDR3 bases: TGCAGCGTCGACAGCGGCGGCTATGGCTACACCTTC.

The chain combines TRBV7-2 with TRBJ2-3; 8 bases agree with TRBD2. Germline V gene data show CDR1 as SGHTA and CDR2 as FQGNSA. The CDR3 totals 18 residues. V shed 1 base and J 0 bases; nucleotides not matched to a gene: 9. CDR3 sequence reads: CASSLVVGGGSSTDTQYF. The CDR3 DNA reads TGTGCCAGCAGCTTAGTAGTCGGCGGGGGGTCTAGCACAGATACGCAGTATTTT.

The gene calls are TRBV2 and TRBJ2-3; D uncertain. The CDR3 consists of 13 residues. The V end lost 11 bases, the J end lost 3 bases, and 15 bases lay between the germline ends. Germline-derived CDR1 and CDR2 are SNHLY and FYNNEI. The CDR3 is CAGSAPFTDTQYF. The CDR3 DNA reads TGTGCCGGGTCTGCCCCGTTTACAGATACGCAGTATTTT.

V and J are TRBV6-4 and TRBJ1-5, with D tentatively TRBD1 (6 bases). V lost 6 bases and J lost 7, with 10 bases in between. CDR1 and CDR2 (germline): MRHNA, SNTAGT. This CDR3 spans 12 amino acids. CDR3 region: CASRDREQPQHF. CDR3 nucleotide sequence: TGTGCCAGCAGGGACAGAGAACAGCCCCAGCATTTT.

The chain carries TRBV30 and TRBJ2-4; the D gene could be TRBD1 or TRBD2 (5 bases each). The ends were cut back, 1 base at V and 1 base at J, with 11 bases in the middle. CDR3 length equals 15 residues. Germline lookup yields CDR1 GTSNPN and CDR2 SVGIG (reference sequence). The CDR3 DNA follows: TGTGCCTGGAGTGCTGGGGGAAGGGCCAAAAACATTCAGTACTTC. Translation gives CAWSAGGRAKNIQYF. The full variable domain, rest sourced from reference TRBV30 and TRBJ2-4, is SQTIHQWPATLVQPVGSPLSLECTVEGTSNPNLYWYRQAAGRGLQLLFYSVGIGQISSEVPQNLSASRPQDRQFILSSKKLLLSDSGFYLCAWSAGGRAKNIQYFGAGTRLSVL.

The chain carries TRBV6-4 and TRBJ1-1, with a tentative D call TRBD1 (5 bases). The germline V gene encodes CDR1 MRHNA and CDR2 SNTAGT. V was shortened by 10 bases and J by 3 bases, with 15 bases between the two germline ends. The CDR3 is 13 amino acids. CDR3 DNA sequence: TGTGCCACCCTTGACAGAAAATACACTGAAGCTTTCTTT. Protein: CATLDRKYTEAFF.